Sequencing of this T cell receptor (beta chain) was carried out in a study of cytomegalovirus exposure and HLA in healthy donors. Points from the study as a whole: Some TCR beta chains (about 180 of them) were listed as cytomegalovirus-associated.

Trimming pared 0 bases from V and 1 base from J, leaving 12 bases between. This CDR3 has 16 amino acids. CDR1 is LGHNA, CDR2 YSLEER, per germline. The PCR contained 60 Vbeta and 13 Jbeta primers. Clones were sequenced by immunoSEQ multiplex PCR, and TCRdb holds only the in-frame ones, with some missing. The sample shows about 170,000 clones, roughly 81% of them seen only once. A word on this clone: Its antigen is not known.

The source material was PBMCs. This receptor was obtained from a woman aged 18-29 years in good health and CMV-seropositive. The V gene is TRBV4-3, the J gene TRBJ1-1; a possible D gene is TRBD1 (5 bases). Written as DNA, the CDR3 is TGCGCCAGCAGCCAAGAAGGATATGGGGCGAACACTGAAGCTTTCTTT. It codes for CASSQEGYGANTEAFF.